The source of this TCR beta chain is a study of T-cell reconstitution after alpha-beta-depleted transplantation in children. Trimming took off 5 bases at V and 3 bases at J, with 22 bases between the two ends. The CDR3 is 17 amino acids. CDR1 SGHTA and CDR2 FQGNSA come from the germline V gene. The TCRbeta library incorporated unique molecular identifiers. TCRdb passed the PCR reads through MiXCR, listing each CDR3 protein once. The sample shows 230,000 or so distinct CDR3 sequences, about 12% of them seen only once. This clonotype was seen repeatedly, ten times or more. Sequenced here: PBMCs from the stem cell graft donor, sampled from the stem cell graft. The J gene is TRBJ2-5, the V gene TRBV7-2; perhaps TRBD1 as D (5 bases). This receptor was identified in a human donor who donated a stem cell graft to a child with acute lymphoblastic leukemia. The CDR3 bases are TGTGCCAGCAGCCTCCCTAGATCGGGCAGGGTTGAAGAGACCCAGTACTTC. It codes for CASSLPRSGRVEETQYF.